This T cell receptor (beta chain) was documented in a study of T cells after yellow fever vaccination. Notes on the study in general: Contamination of FACS-sorted repertoires by abundant clonotypes from the bulk population could occur.

Notes on this clonotype: Its antigen is not identified.

V lost 3 bases, J lost 4 bases, and 6 bases stayed unmatched. The germline CDR1 and CDR2 sequences are KGHSH and LQKENI. The CDR3 consists of 15 residues. Template-switching 5'RACE yielded the TCR cDNA; a universal primer site and UMIs were added in the process. TCRdb ran MiXCR on the 5' RACE reads and lists one entry per CDR3 protein. The repertoire holds 200,000 to 300,000 distinct CDR3 sequences, with roughly 3.7% as singletons. The receptor was isolated from a man aged 18 to 30 who received the YFV17D yellow fever vaccine. This sample comprised PBMCs, obtained 15 days after the yellow fever booster vaccination. The V gene is TRBV18, the J gene TRBJ2-7; 10 bases match TRBD1. The CDR3 spells CASSPPGQGIYEQYF. The CDR3 coding sequence is TGTGCCAGCTCACCCCCGGGACAGGGGATTTACGAGCAGTACTTC.